This TCR beta chain stems from a study of T cells expressing NK-cell markers. Study-wide background: The eight sequenced donors comprised seven who were HCMV-seropositive and one who was seronegative.

Regarding the study as a whole: Clones of NKG2C+ T cells that had expanded were of unclear HCMV specificity.

The cDNA for TCR beta came from 5'RACE template switching with UMIs. No DNA is given; TCRdb re-called the 5' RACE reads and lists each CDR3 protein once. The listing records some 440,000 distinct CDR3 sequences. The CDR3 runs to 15 residues. Germline CDR1 and CDR2: SNHLY and FYNNEI. With respect to this clonotype: Its target is not known.

The receptor was isolated from a woman between 50 and 59 years old in good health. Sequencing used blood T cells: a sorted CD56 or NKG2C T cell subset, CD4+ or CD8+ T cells, or bulk PBMC T cells (not recorded which). The chain carries TRBV2 and TRBJ2-3; absent DNA, TCRdb's TRBD1 call cannot be checked. CDR3 region: CASSRSGALGDTQYF.